This record looks at one T cell receptor beta chain sequence and its context. In the PCR, 60 Vbeta and 13 Jbeta primers were used. Only in-frame clones appear in the TCRdb table, and some are missing; sequencing was by immunoSEQ multiplex PCR. Of 100,000 to 120,000 clones listed, around 87% are singletons. This sample is drawn from a study of cytomegalovirus exposure and HLA in healthy donors. The germline V gene has CDR1 MNHEY and CDR2 SVGAGI. After removal of 2 bases from V and 8 bases from J, the junction contained 8 bases not matched to a gene. CDR3 length: 15 residues. This receptor was identified in a man aged 40-49 years in good health and CMV-seronegative. The specimen sequenced was PBMCs. This rearrangement joins TRBV6-5 to TRBJ1-2; 10 bases agree with TRBD1. In nucleotides, the CDR3 is TGTGCCAGCAGTTACGTTAGGGACAGGGGTCGGGGCTACACCTTC. It codes for CASSYVRDRGRGYTF.